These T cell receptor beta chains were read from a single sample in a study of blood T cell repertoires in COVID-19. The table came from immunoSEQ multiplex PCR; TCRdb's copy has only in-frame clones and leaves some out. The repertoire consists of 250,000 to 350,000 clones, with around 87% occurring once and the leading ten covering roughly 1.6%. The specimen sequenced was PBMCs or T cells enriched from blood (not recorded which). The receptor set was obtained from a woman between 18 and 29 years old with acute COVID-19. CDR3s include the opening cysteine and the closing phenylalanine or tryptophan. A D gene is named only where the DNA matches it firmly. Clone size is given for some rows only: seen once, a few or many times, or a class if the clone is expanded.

cdr3_nt: TGTGCCAGTAGTAGGGACAGGGGGTTCTACGAGCAGTACTTC; cdr3_aa: CASSRDRGFYEQYF; v_call: TRBV19; d_call: TRBD1; clone_size: .; j_call: TRBJ2-7
cdr3_nt: TGTGCCAGCAGCTTCGACGCGGGGTACTATGGCTACACCTTC; cdr3_aa: CASSFDAGYYGYTF; v_call: TRBV7-9; d_call: .; clone_size: .; j_call: TRBJ1-2
cdr3_nt: TGCAGTGCTAGTATCGCGGAAACCTACAATGAGCAGTTCTTC; cdr3_aa: CSASIAETYNEQFF; v_call: TRBV20-1; d_call: .; clone_size: .; j_call: TRBJ2-1
cdr3_nt: TGTGCCAGCAGCTCATCCCCGGGGGGGTCAGGCAACTATGGCTACACCTTC; cdr3_aa: CASSSSPGGSGNYGYTF; v_call: TRBV11-2; d_call: .; clone_size: .; j_call: TRBJ1-2
cdr3_nt: TGTGCCAGCAGTCACCCAGGGGGCGCTGGGGACATTCAGTACTTC; cdr3_aa: CASSHPGGAGDIQYF; v_call: TRBV6-2/TRBV6-3; d_call: TRBD1; clone_size: .; j_call: TRBJ2-4
cdr3_nt: TGTGCCAGCAGGGGGGGACAGGGGTTGAGCACTGAAGCTTTCTTT; cdr3_aa: CASRGGQGLSTEAFF; v_call: TRBV25-1; d_call: TRBD1; clone_size: .; j_call: TRBJ1-1
cdr3_nt: TGTGCCAGCCGAAGGCTCGGGACAGGGCTAGAGCAGTACTTC; cdr3_aa: CASRRLGTGLEQYF; v_call: TRBV6-5; d_call: TRBD1; clone_size: .; j_call: TRBJ2-7
cdr3_nt: TGTGCCAGCAGCTTAGTCAGGTTAACGGGAGGGCCCTCCGAGCAGTACTTC; cdr3_aa: CASSLVRLTGGPSEQYF; v_call: TRBV7-8; d_call: TRBD2; clone_size: once; j_call: TRBJ2-7
cdr3_nt: TGTGCCAGCAGCTTGATGAGCCCTGCTGGGGCCAACGTCCTGACTTTC; cdr3_aa: CASSLMSPAGANVLTF; v_call: TRBV5-4; d_call: .; clone_size: .; j_call: TRBJ2-6
cdr3_nt: TGTGCCAGCAGTTTACAACCTGCGGGAGCTTTCTTT; cdr3_aa: CASSLQPAGAFF; v_call: TRBV28; d_call: .; clone_size: .; j_call: TRBJ1-1
cdr3_nt: TGCGCCAGCAGCCAAGACAGGGCCTACGAGCAGTACTTC; cdr3_aa: CASSQDRAYEQYF; v_call: TRBV4-3; d_call: .; clone_size: .; j_call: TRBJ2-7
cdr3_nt: TGTGCCAGCAGGAATGGGGGCAGGGCCGTCACAGATACGCAGTATTTT; cdr3_aa: CASRNGGRAVTDTQYF; v_call: TRBV2; d_call: .; clone_size: .; j_call: TRBJ2-3
cdr3_nt: TGTGCCAGCAGCCTCAGTAGGCTAGCGGTTAACAATGAGCAGTTCTTC; cdr3_aa: CASSLSRLAVNNEQFF; v_call: TRBV7-2; d_call: TRBD2; clone_size: .; j_call: TRBJ2-1
cdr3_nt: TGTGCCAGCAGCCGAGCGGGAGGCACAGATACGCAGTATTTT; cdr3_aa: CASSRAGGTDTQYF; v_call: TRBV7-9; d_call: TRBD2; clone_size: .; j_call: TRBJ2-3
cdr3_nt: TGTGCCAGCAGTGAATCAGTGTCAGGGGTTAGCACAGATACGCAGTATTTT; cdr3_aa: CASSESVSGVSTDTQYF; v_call: TRBV25-1; d_call: .; clone_size: .; j_call: TRBJ2-3
cdr3_nt: TGTGCCAGCCGGAGCAGGGGGCGAACCTACGAGCAGTACTTC; cdr3_aa: CASRSRGRTYEQYF; v_call: TRBV28; d_call: TRBD1; clone_size: .; j_call: TRBJ2-7
cdr3_nt: TGTGCCAGCAGCGTAGGAGGGACAGGGGCCTACGAGCAGTACTTC; cdr3_aa: CASSVGGTGAYEQYF; v_call: TRBV9; d_call: TRBD1; clone_size: .; j_call: TRBJ2-7
cdr3_nt: TGTGCCAGCAGCGTCGGGACTAGCCAGCAGTTCTTC; cdr3_aa: CASSVGTSQQFF; v_call: TRBV9; d_call: TRBD2; clone_size: .; j_call: TRBJ2-1
cdr3_nt: TGCGCCAGCAGCTTGAACGGTAACTACGAGCAGTACTTC; cdr3_aa: CASSLNGNYEQYF; v_call: TRBV5-1; d_call: .; clone_size: .; j_call: TRBJ2-7
cdr3_nt: TGTGCCAGCAGCCCCTCCCGGGACAGGGTCTTGTCTGGGGCCAACGTCCCGACTTTC; cdr3_aa: CASSPSRDRVLSGANVPTF; v_call: TRBV14; d_call: TRBD1; clone_size: .; j_call: TRBJ2-6
cdr3_nt: TGTGCCAGCAGAGGACAGAATAATCAGCCCCAGCATTTT; cdr3_aa: CASRGQNNQPQHF; v_call: TRBV27; d_call: .; clone_size: .; j_call: TRBJ1-5
cdr3_nt: TGTGCTAGTGGTTTGACCCTAGGGGCGAGCTACTCCTACAATGAGCAGTTCTTC; cdr3_aa: CASGLTLGASYSYNEQFF; v_call: TRBV12-5; d_call: .; clone_size: .; j_call: TRBJ2-1
cdr3_nt: TGTGCCAGCAGGGAGGACAGGGGTTCTGGGTCACCCCTCCACTTT; cdr3_aa: CASREDRGSGSPLHF; v_call: TRBV5-5; d_call: TRBD1; clone_size: .; j_call: TRBJ1-6
cdr3_nt: TGTGCCAGCAGCCCCTCGGAGGGAGGTCAGGATACGCAGTATTTT; cdr3_aa: CASSPSEGGQDTQYF; v_call: TRBV4-2; d_call: .; clone_size: .; j_call: TRBJ2-3
cdr3_nt: TGTGCCAGCAGCCCAAGAGGGCAGGGGGCCCCCTATGGCTACACCTTC; cdr3_aa: CASSPRGQGAPYGYTF; v_call: TRBV11-2; d_call: TRBD1; clone_size: .; j_call: TRBJ1-2
cdr3_nt: TGTGCCAGCAGCTCGTACCAGACAGGGCCCAAGGGGGCCAACGTCCTGACTTTC; cdr3_aa: CASSSYQTGPKGANVLTF; v_call: TRBV13; d_call: TRBD1; clone_size: .; j_call: TRBJ2-6